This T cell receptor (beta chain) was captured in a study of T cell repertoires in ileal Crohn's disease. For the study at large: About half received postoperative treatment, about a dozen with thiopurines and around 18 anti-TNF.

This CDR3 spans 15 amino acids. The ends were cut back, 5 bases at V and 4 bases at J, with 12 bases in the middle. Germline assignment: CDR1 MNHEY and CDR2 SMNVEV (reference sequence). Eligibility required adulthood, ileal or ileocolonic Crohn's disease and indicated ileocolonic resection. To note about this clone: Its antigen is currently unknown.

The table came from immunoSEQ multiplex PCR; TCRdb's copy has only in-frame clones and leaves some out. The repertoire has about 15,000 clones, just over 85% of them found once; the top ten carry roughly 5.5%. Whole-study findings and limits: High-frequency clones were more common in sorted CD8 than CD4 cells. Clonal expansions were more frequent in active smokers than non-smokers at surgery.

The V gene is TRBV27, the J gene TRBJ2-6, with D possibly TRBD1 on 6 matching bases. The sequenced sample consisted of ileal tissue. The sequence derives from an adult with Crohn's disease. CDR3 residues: CASSQQGAGANVLTF. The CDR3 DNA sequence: TGTGCCAGCAGTCAACAGGGCGCAGGGGCCAACGTCCTGACTTTC.